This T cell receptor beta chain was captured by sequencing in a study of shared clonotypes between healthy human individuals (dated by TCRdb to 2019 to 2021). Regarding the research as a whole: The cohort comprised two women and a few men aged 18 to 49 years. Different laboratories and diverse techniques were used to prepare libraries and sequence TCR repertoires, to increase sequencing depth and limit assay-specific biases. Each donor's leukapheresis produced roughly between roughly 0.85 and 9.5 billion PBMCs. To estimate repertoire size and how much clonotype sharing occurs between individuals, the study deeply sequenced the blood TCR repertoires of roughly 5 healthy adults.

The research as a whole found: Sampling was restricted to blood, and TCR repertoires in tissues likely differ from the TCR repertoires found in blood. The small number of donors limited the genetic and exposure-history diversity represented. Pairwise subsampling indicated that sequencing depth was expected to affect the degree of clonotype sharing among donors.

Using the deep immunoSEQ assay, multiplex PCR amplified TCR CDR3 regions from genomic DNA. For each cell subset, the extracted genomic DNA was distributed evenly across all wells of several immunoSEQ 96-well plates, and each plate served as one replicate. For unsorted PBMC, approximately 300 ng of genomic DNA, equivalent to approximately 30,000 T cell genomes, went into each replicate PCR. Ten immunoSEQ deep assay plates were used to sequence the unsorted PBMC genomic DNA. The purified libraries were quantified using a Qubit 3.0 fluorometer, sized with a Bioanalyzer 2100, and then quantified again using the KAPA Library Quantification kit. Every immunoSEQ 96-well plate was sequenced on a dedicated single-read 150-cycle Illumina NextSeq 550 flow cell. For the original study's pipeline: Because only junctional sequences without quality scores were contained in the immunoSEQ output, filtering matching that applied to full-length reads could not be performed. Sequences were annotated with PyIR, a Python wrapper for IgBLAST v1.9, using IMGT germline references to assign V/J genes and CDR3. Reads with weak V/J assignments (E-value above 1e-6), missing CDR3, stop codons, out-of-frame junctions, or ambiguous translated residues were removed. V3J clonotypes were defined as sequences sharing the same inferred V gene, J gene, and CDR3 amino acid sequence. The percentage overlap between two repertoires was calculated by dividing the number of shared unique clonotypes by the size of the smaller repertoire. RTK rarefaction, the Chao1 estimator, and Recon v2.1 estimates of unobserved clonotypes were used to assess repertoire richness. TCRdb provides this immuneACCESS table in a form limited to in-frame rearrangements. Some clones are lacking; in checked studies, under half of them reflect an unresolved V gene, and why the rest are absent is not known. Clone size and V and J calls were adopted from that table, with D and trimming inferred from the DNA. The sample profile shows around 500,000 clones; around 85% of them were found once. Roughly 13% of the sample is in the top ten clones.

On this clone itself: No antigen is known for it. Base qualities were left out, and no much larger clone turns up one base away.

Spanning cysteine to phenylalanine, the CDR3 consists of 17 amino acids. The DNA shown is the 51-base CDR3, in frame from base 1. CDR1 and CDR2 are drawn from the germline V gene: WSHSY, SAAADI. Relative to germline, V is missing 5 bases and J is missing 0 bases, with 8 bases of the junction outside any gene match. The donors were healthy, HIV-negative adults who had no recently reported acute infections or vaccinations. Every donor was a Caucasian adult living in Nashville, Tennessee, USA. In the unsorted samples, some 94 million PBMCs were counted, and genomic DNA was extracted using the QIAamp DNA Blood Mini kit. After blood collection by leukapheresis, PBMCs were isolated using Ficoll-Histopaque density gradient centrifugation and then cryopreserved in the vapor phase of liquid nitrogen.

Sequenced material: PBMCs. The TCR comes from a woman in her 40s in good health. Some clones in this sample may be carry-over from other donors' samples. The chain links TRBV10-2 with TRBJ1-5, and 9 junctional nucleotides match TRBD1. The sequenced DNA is TGCGCCAGCAGTCCGGGACAGGGATACTATAGCAATCAGCCCCAGCATTTT. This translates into CASSPGQGYYSNQPQHF.